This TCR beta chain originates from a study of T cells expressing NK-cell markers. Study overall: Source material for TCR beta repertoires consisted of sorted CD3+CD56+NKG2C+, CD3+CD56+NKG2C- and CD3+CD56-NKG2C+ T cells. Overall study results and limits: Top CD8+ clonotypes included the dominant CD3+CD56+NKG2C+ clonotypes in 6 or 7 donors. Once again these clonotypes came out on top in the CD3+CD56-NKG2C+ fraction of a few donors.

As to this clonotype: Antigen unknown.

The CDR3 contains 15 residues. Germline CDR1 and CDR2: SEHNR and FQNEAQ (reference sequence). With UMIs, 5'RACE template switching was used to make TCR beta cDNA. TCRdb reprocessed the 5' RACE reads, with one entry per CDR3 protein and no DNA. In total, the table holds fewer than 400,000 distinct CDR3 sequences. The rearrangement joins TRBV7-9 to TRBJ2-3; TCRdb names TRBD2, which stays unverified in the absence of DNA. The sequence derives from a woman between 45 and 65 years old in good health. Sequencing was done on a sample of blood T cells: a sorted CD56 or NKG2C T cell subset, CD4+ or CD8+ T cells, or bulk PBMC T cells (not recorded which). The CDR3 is CASSAGLAGADTQYF. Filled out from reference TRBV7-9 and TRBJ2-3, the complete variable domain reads DTGVSQNPRHKITKRGQNVTFRCDPISEHNRLYWYRQTLGQGPEFLTYFQNEAQLEKSRLLSDRFSAERPKGSFSTLEIQRTEQGDSAMYLCASSAGLAGADTQYFGPGTRLTVL.